A single TCR beta chain is shown here with its context. What it recognizes is unknown. The data stem from a study of CD8+CD57+ T cells in acquired aplastic anemia. Findings and caveats of the study: No significant difference in CD8+ Simpson's diversity was found between patients and controls.

Genomic DNA, serving as template, underwent TCR beta VDJ and CDR3 profiling. TCRdb ran MiXCR on the reads and lists one entry per CDR3 protein. Of roughly 500,000 distinct CDR3 sequences listed, under 40% are singletons. With V trimmed by 1 base and J by 7 bases, 19 bases remained unmatched. This CDR3 spans 19 amino acids. CDR1 and CDR2 (germline): SGHNT, YYREEE (reference sequence). Patients picked for sequencing had shown CD8+CD57+ cell expansion detected by flow cytometry. Each patient carried a diagnosis of severe acquired aplastic anemia. This clonotype was sampled from a human donor with aplastic anemia. The sequencing sample was made of sorted CD4+, CD8+, or CD8+CD57+ T cells (not recorded which) from PBMCs. The J gene is TRBJ2-3, the V gene TRBV5-4; 9 bases fit TRBD2. The CDR3: CASSLRTSASRGGSYTQYF. Written as DNA, the CDR3 is TGTGCCAGCAGCTTGCGGACTAGCGCCTCCCGGGGGGGTTCTTATACGCAGTATTTT.